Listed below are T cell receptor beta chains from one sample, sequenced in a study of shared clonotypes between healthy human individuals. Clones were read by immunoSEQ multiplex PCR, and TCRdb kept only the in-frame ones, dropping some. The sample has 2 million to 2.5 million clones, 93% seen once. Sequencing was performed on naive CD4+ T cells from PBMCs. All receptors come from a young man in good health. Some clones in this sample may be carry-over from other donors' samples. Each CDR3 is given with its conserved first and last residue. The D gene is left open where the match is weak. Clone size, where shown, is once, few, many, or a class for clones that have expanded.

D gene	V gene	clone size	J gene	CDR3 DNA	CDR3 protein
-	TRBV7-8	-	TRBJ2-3	TGTGCCAGCAGCTTAGGTACTCCCACAGATACGCAGTATTTT	CASSLGTPTDTQYF
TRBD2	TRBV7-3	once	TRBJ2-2	TGTGCCAGCAGCTTAATCGGCGGGAGTGACACCGGGGAGCTGTTTTTT	CASSLIGGSDTGELFF
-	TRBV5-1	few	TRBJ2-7	TGCGCCAGCAGCCGCGAAGGGACCGAGCAGTACTTC	CASSREGTEQYF
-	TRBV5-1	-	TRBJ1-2	TGCGCCAGCAGCTTGGCGCCAGAAGAGTATGGCTACACCTTC	CASSLAPEEYGYTF
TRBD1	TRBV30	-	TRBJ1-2	TGTGCCAGACAGGGCTTTGATGGCTACACCTTC	CARQGFDGYTF
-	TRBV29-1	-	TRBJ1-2	TGCAGCGTTGATGGGGCGGGCTACACCTTC	CSVDGAGYTF
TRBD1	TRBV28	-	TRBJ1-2	TGTGCCAGCAGTTTAACAGGGGGGTCGGGCTATGGCTACACCTTC	CASSLTGGSGYGYTF
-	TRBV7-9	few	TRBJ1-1	TGTGCCAGCAGCCCTGGGACGGGTGAAGCTTTCTTT	CASSPGTGEAFF
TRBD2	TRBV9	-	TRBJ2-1	TGTGCCAGCAGCGTAGACGGGAGGATAATGTCCTACAATGAGCAGTTCTTC	CASSVDGRIMSYNEQFF
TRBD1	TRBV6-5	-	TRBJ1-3	TGTGCCAGCAGAGCGACAGGGGCTGGAAACACCATATATTTT	CASRATGAGNTIYF
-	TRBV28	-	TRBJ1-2	TGTGCCAGCAGTTTATCCAGCCTCAGGGAGGACTATGGCTACACCTTC	CASSLSSLREDYGYTF
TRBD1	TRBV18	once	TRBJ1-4	TGTGCCAGCTCACCTTCGGGACAGAATGAAAAACTGTTTTTT	CASSPSGQNEKLFF
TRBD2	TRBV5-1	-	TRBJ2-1	TGCGCCAGCAGCTCACTAGCGGGAGCATACAATGAGCAGTTCTTC	CASSSLAGAYNEQFF
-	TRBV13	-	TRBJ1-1	TGTGCCAGCAGCTTTGGACGGGAAATTGAATTCACTGAAGCTTTCTTT	CASSFGREIEFTEAFF
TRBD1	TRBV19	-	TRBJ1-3	TGTGCCAGTATGGAGGACAGGTCTGGAAACACCATATATTTT	CASMEDRSGNTIYF
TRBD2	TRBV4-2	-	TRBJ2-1	TGTGCCAGCAGCCAAGAGCTAGCGGGATACAATGAGCAGTTCTTC	CASSQELAGYNEQFF
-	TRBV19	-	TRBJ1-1	TGTGCCAGTAGTATAAAAACGATGAAGGCATCCCAAGCTTTCTTT	CASSIKTMKASQAFF
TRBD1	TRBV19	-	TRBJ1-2	TGTGCCACCTCAAGCAAACAGGGGGCTGTGTTCTATGGCTACACCTTC	CATSSKQGAVFYGYTF
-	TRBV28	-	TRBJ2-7	TGTGCCAGCAGCCAGCTACCATGGGAGCAGTACTTC	CASSQLPWEQYF
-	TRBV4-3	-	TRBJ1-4	TGCGCCAGCAGCCAATACCCGGGACGGTCAACTAATGAAAAACTGTTTTTT	CASSQYPGRSTNEKLFF
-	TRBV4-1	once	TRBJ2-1	TGCGCCAGCACGGGGGCGCGTAATGAGCAGTTCTTC	CASTGARNEQFF
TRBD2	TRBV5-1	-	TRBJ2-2	TGCGCCAGTCAAGGGCCAGCGGGAGTTCGAAGCACCGGGGAGCTGTTTTTT	CASQGPAGVRSTGELFF
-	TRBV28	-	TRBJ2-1	TGTGCCAGCAGCGGGGACCCAGCCAGGAGAGATGAGCAGTTCTTC	CASSGDPARRDEQFF
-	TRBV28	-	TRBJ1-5	TGTGCCAGCAGAACCACCGACAGAAAAGGAGGGGCCCAGCATTTT	CASRTTDRKGGAQHF
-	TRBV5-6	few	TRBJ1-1	TGTGCCAGCAGCTTGACAGTGAACACTGAAGCTTTCTTT	CASSLTVNTEAFF
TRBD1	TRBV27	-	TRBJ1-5	TGTGCCAGCAGTTTCCAGGGGGCCAATCAGCCCCAGCATTTT	CASSFQGANQPQHF
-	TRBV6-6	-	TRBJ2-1	-	CASSSSVGYEQFF
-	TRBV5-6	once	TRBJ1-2	TGTGCCAGCAGCTTGGATGTTGACTATGGCTACACCTTC	CASSLDVDYGYTF
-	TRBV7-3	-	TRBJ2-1	TGTGCCAGCAGCCTTGGACGGGGCTTCAATGAGCAGTTCTTC	CASSLGRGFNEQFF
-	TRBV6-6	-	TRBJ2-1	TGTGCCAGCAGTAACCGTCAGACGGCCTACAATGAGCAGTTCTTC	CASSNRQTAYNEQFF
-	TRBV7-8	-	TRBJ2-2	TGTGCCAGCAGCTTAGGGACGAGCCCCGGGGAGCTGTTTTTT	CASSLGTSPGELFF
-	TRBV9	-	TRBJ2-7	TGTGCCAGCAGCGTAAGGCCCGGGAGAGGCTACGAGCAGTACTTC	CASSVRPGRGYEQYF
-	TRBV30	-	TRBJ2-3	TGTGCCTGGAGCTTCGGAAGGAGCACAGATACGCAGTATTTT	CAWSFGRSTDTQYF
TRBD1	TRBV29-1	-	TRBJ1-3	TGCAGCGTTAACTTGGACAGGCCGGCTGGAAACACCATATATTTT	CSVNLDRPAGNTIYF
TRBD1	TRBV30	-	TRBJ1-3	TGTGCCTGGAGTGTATTTTCGGACAGGGGAAACACCATATATTTT	CAWSVFSDRGNTIYF
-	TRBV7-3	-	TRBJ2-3	TGTGCCAGCAGCTCAAGGGGTTACAATACGCAGTATTTT	CASSSRGYNTQYF
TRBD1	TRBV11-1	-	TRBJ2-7	TGTGCCAGCAGCTTTAGCGTCCTCAGGGGGCCCTACGAGCAGTACTTC	CASSFSVLRGPYEQYF
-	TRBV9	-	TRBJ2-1	TGTGCCAGCAGTCTAGCGCCCCACAATGAGCAGTTCTTC	CASSLAPHNEQFF
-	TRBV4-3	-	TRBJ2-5	TGCGCCAGCAGCCGAGCCAGGCGTTTTTTTTCCCAATCCCCTCAAGAGACCCAGTACTTC	CASSRARRFFSQSPQETQYF
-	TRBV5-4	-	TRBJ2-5	TGTGCCAGCAGCTTGGGGGGGGCGGCAGCGACCCAAGAGACCCAGTACTTC	CASSLGGAAATQETQYF
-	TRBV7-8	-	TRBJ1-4	TGTGCCAGCAGCAGCTATTTCGGGGGCCCTCGTGAAAAACTGTTTTTT	CASSSYFGGPREKLFF
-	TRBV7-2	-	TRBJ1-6	TGTGCCAGCAGCTTAGGGCAGGAGAGAGTATCGGGTTCACCCCTCCACTTT	CASSLGQERVSGSPLHF
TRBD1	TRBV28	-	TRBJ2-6	TGTGCCAGCAGCCAAGCCGGGACAGGGGGACCCCCTGGGGCCAACGTCCTGACTTTC	CASSQAGTGGPPGANVLTF
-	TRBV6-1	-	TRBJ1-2	TGTGCCGCCGGGGGGGCGCCTAACTATGGCTACACCTTC	CAAGGAPNYGYTF
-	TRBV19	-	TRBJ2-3	TGTGCCAGTAGTATTTATTCTCTGGCGAAAGATACGCAGTATTTT	CASSIYSLAKDTQYF
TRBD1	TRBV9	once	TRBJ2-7	TGTGCCAGCAGTCGACAGGGTCTGGACCGAGGCGAGCAGTACTTC	CASSRQGLDRGEQYF
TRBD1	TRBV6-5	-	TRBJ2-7	TGTGCCAGCAGGTCCGACAGGGAAATACACTACGAGCAGTACTTC	CASRSDREIHYEQYF
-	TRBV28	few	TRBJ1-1	TGTGCCAGCAGGGTGAACACTGAAGCTTTCTTT	CASRVNTEAFF
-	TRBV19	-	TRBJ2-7	TGTGCCAGTAAGAGGTCAGGGGCCGCCTCCTACGAGCAGTACTTC	CASKRSGAASYEQYF
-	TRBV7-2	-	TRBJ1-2	TGTGCCAGCAGCTTCATCCGGACGTCCTATGGCTACACCTTC	CASSFIRTSYGYTF
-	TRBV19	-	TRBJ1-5	TGTGCCAGTAGTATAGGGGCGGGCAATCAGCCCCAGCATTTT	CASSIGAGNQPQHF
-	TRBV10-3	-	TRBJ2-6	TGTGCCATCAGTGGTCTGGGAACTGGGGCCAACGTCCTGACTTTC	CAISGLGTGANVLTF
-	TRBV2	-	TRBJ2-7	TGTGCCAGCAGTGACAGGGGAAGGTCCTACGAGCAGTACTTC	CASSDRGRSYEQYF
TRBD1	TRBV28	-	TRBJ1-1	TGTGCCGCCTCGACAGGGGGCACTGAAGCTTTCTTT	CAASTGGTEAFF